Below, 25 T cell receptor beta chains from the same sample are listed, as sequenced in a study of shared clonotypes between healthy human individuals. Sequencing used immunoSEQ multiplex PCR; TCRdb keeps in-frame clones, though not all of them. The sample lists roughly 2.5 million clones, over 85% occurring once. Sample: naive CD4+ T cells sorted from blood. Subset in this sample: CD45RA+ positively selected. These receptors all stem from a man aged 18-30 years in good health.

This chain joins TRBV4-1 and TRBJ2-3; tentatively, D is TRBD2 (7 bases). The germline V and J ends were trimmed by 3 bases and 0 bases, with 16 bases remaining between them. The germline gives CDR1 MGHRA, CDR2 YSYEKL. CDR3 length equals 17 residues. CDR3 sequence: CASSQAGKGGSTDTQYF. Written as DNA, the CDR3 is TGCGCCAGCAGCCAGGCTGGGAAGGGGGGGAGCACAGATACGCAGTATTTT.

The chain links TRBV27 to TRBJ1-4; no clear D. Trimming left V 1 base short and J 0 bases short, with 3 bases between. Germline CDR1 MNHEY, CDR2 SMNVEV (reference sequence). The length of the CDR3 is 14 residues. The CDR3 sequence is CASSLWPTNEKLFF. Here the CDR3 DNA reads TGTGCCAGCAGTTTATGGCCAACTAATGAAAAACTGTTTTTT.

Turning to this clone: The germline gene is not matched at one end of the junction; a read error may be the cause. The rearrangement uses TRBV4-3 and TRBJ2-2, with D possibly matching TRBD2 (5 bases). The CDR3 extends over 17 amino acids. The germline V gene has CDR1 LGHNA and CDR2 YSLEER. DNA for the CDR3: TGCGCCAGCAGCCAAGATACCGGCGGGTGGAACATCGGGGAGCTGTTTTTT. It yields the protein CASSQDTGGWNIGELFF.

This clone was seen only a few times. The same CDR3 is also encoded by other DNA sequences in this sample. The rearrangement uses TRBV29-1 and TRBJ2-2; D call uncertain. V lost 4 bases and J 2 bases, leaving 2 bases between the germline ends. The CDR3 is made up of 11 amino acids. Germline lookup yields CDR1 SQVTM and CDR2 ANQGSEA. The CDR3: CSVGNTGELFF. CDR3 nucleotides: TGCAGCGTTGGTAACACCGGGGAGCTGTTTTTT.

The chain is built from TRBV19 and TRBJ2-7, with D uncertain. This CDR3 is 13 amino acids long. CDR1 is LNHDA, CDR2 SQIVND, per germline (reference sequence). Trimming pared 5 bases from V and 3 bases from J, leaving 11 bases between. The CDR3 DNA is TGTGCCAGTAGTGACGGAGCTGTCTACGAGCAGTACTTC. This gives the protein CASSDGAVYEQYF.

The chain has TRBV4-3 and TRBJ2-2; 15 nucleotides agree with TRBD2. The CDR3 sequence is 17 residues long. Per germline, CDR1 LGHNA and CDR2 YSLEER. Unmatched junction bases numbered 4, after V lost 4 bases and J lost 4 bases. In nucleotides, the CDR3 is TGCGCCAGCAGCCTGGGACTAGCGGGAGGAACCACCGGGGAGCTGTTTTTT. It is translated as CASSLGLAGGTTGELFF.

V usage is TRBV4-3 and J usage is TRBJ2-7, with TRBD1 identical over 9 bases. J gave up 3 bases and V 2 bases, and 8 bases lay outside the gene matches. CDR1 LGHNA and CDR2 YSLEER come from the germline V gene. This CDR3 is built from 16 residues. CDR3 region: CASSQISGTGLYEQYF. In DNA, the CDR3 is TGCGCCAGCAGCCAAATATCGGGGACAGGGCTCTACGAGCAGTACTTC.

J is TRBJ2-5 and V is TRBV5-4; 10 nucleotides match TRBD2. Per the germline V gene, CDR1 is SGHNT and CDR2 is YYREEE (reference sequence). V shed 1 base, J shed 2 bases, and the junction held 8 bases outside the gene matches. CDR3 length: 17 amino acids. Written as DNA, the CDR3 is TGTGCCAGCAGCTTGTCTCCTAGCGGGAGTCTTCAAGAGACCCAGTACTTC. Protein sequence: CASSLSPSGSLQETQYF.

The chain is built from TRBV7-9 and TRBJ2-5; 10 bases line up with TRBD1. V dropped 4 bases and J dropped 7; count of bases not matched to a gene: 9. Germline CDR1 and CDR2: SEHNR and FQNEAQ (reference sequence). The CDR3 consists of 15 residues. As DNA, the CDR3 is TGTGCCAGCAGCTCCCGCGGGACAGGGGATGGGACCCAGTACTTC. This translates into CASSSRGTGDGTQYF.

This chain connects TRBV14 to TRBJ2-6; D is possibly TRBD1 (5 bases). CDR3 length: 14 amino acids. The germline V gene encodes CDR1 SGHDN and CDR2 FVKESK. V lost 1 base and J lost 11, with 12 bases in between. The CDR3 region is CASSQGQSEDVLTF. Written as DNA, the CDR3 is TGTGCCAGCAGCCAAGGACAGAGTGAAGACGTCCTGACTTTC.

This clone was counted between two and nine times. The CDR3 coding sequence is TGTGCCAGCAGCTTATCGGGGATTCAGCCCCAGCATTTT. Its protein product is CASSLSGIQPQHF. The chain couples TRBV11-2 to TRBJ1-5; no reliable D call. This CDR3 has 13 residues. Deletions cut 2 bases from V and 6 bases from J, with 8 bases between. Germline V gives CDR1 SGHAT, CDR2 FQNNGV.

This rearrangement joins TRBV5-5 to TRBJ1-1; D gene uncertain. CDR1 and CDR2 (germline): SGHKS, YYEKEE (reference sequence). The CDR3 is 13 amino acids. With 1 base removed from V and 6 bases from J, the gap between germline ends came to 10 bases. CDR3 residues: CASSLLTDAEAFF. In DNA, the CDR3 is TGTGCCAGCAGCTTGCTGACCGACGCTGAAGCTTTCTTT.

This rearrangement joins TRBV6-1 to TRBJ2-5; no clear D gene. The CDR3 covers 9 residues. Germline-derived CDR1 and CDR2 are MNHNS and SASEGT. Deletions cut 9 bases from V and 5 bases from J, with 4 bases between. CDR3 region: CASGETQYF. The CDR3, as DNA: TGTGCCAGTGGGGAGACCCAGTACTTC.

The chain combines TRBV25-1 with TRBJ2-7; possible D gene TRBD1, 6 bases. This CDR3 spans 14 amino acids. Deletions cut 6 bases from V and 6 bases from J, with 18 bases between. CDR1 and CDR2 (germline): MGHDK, SYGVNS. As DNA, the CDR3 is TGTGCCAGCAGCAGCTTAGGGGGTTTGACCGAGCAGTACTTC. The encoded protein is CASSSLGGLTEQYF.

The V and J genes are TRBV5-6 and TRBJ2-4, with TRBD1 matching over 12 bases. After removal of 4 bases from V and 3 bases from J, the junction contained 8 bases not matched to a gene. Germline-derived CDR1 and CDR2 are SGHDT and YYEEEE. CDR3 size: 17 residues. The CDR3 sequence: CASSPGTGGAGKNIQYF. The CDR3 DNA reads as TGTGCCAGCAGCCCAGGGACAGGGGGCGCCGGCAAAAACATTCAGTACTTC.

The genes are TRBV6-1 and TRBJ1-1, with D perhaps matching TRBD1 (6 bases). Trimming shortened V by 6 bases and J by 1 base, and 12 bases separated the two germline ends. The CDR3 is made up of 14 amino acids. Germline V lookup: CDR1 MNHNS, CDR2 SASEGT. In DNA form, the CDR3 reads TGTGCCAGCAGCGGGACATACGGGAACACTGAAGCTTTCTTT. Translation gives CASSGTYGNTEAFF.

The rearrangement uses TRBV5-6 and TRBJ1-4, with no clear D. The germline gives CDR1 SGHDT, CDR2 YYEEEE. The CDR3 is 13 residues long. Trimming shortened V by 4 bases and J by 7 bases, and 11 bases separated the two germline ends. This CDR3 reads CASSLADGEKLFF. The CDR3 DNA reads as TGTGCCAGCAGCCTGGCTGACGGTGAAAAACTGTTTTTT.

The chain employs TRBV2 and TRBJ1-5, with D unresolved. This CDR3 region has 14 residues. V lost 4 bases and J lost 4, with 11 bases in between. CDR1 and CDR2 from the germline V gene are SNHLY and FYNNEI. The CDR3 DNA follows: TGTGCCAGCAGTGCATTTTCAGGTAATCAGCCCCAGCATTTT. Translating gives CASSAFSGNQPQHF.

The rearrangement joins TRBV9 to TRBJ2-7; a weak D match, TRBD1 (5 bases). Germline values: CDR1 SGDLS, CDR2 YYNGEE. V shed 0 bases and J shed 0 bases, with 10 bases lying between them. The length of the CDR3 is 15 residues. The CDR3 region is CASSVGEQDSYEQYF. DNA for the CDR3: TGTGCCAGCAGCGTAGGGGAACAGGACTCCTACGAGCAGTACTTC.

CDR3 in amino acids: CASSKIPGQGAYEQYF. CDR3 sequence (DNA): TGTGCCAGTAGCAAAATTCCGGGACAGGGGGCCTACGAGCAGTACTTC. The rearrangement uses TRBV19 and TRBJ2-7; TRBD1 aligns across 11 bases. The CDR3 is 16 residues long. V was pared by 6 bases and J by 2 bases, with 9 bases of the junction left unmatched. Germline CDR1 is LNHDA and CDR2 is SQIVND (reference sequence). Full variable domain (missing parts from reference TRBV19 and TRBJ2-7): DGGITQSPKYLFRKEGQNVTLSCEQNLNHDAMYWYRQDPGQGLRLIYYSQIVNDFQKGDIAEGYSVSREKKESFPLTVTSAQKNPTAFYLCASSKIPGQGAYEQYFGPGTRLTVT.

The V and J genes are TRBV7-5 and TRBJ2-7; the DNA was not used to check the table's D call, TRBD1. TRBV7-5 is a known pseudogene. This CDR3 is built from 16 residues. As DNA, the CDR3 is TGTGCCAGAACTCCATTGGAGCTAAAGCCAGGGCCCGAGCAGTACTTC. Translated: CARTPLELKPGPEQYF.

This sequence joins TRBV7-2 and TRBJ2-5; 8 nucleotides align to TRBD2. The J call is in doubt because the DNA end fits TRBJ2-7 better. The CDR3 is 15 amino acids. CDR1 SGHTA and CDR2 FQGNSA come from the germline V gene. CDR3 in DNA: TGTGCCAGCGCCATGACAGCGGGAGCCACCTACGAGCAGTACTTC. It is translated as CASAMTAGATYEQYF.

CDR3 residues: CASRLIATDTQYF. The CDR3 nucleotides are TGTGCCAGCAGACTCATAGCGACAGATACGCAGTATTTT. The chain employs TRBV6-5 and TRBJ2-3, with D possibly being TRBD2 (5 bases). Germline CDR1 reads MNHEY; CDR2 reads SVGAGI. The CDR3 contains 13 residues. V was pared by 6 bases and J by 3 bases, with 10 bases between.

V usage is TRBV19 and J usage is TRBJ2-2; the match to TRBD1 covers 8 bases. The V segment lost 5 bases and the J segment 3 bases; nucleotides outside the gene matches: 8. Germline-derived CDR1 and CDR2 are LNHDA and SQIVND (reference sequence). The CDR3 totals 16 residues. The CDR3: CASSPLRGRYTGELFF. The CDR3 DNA is TGTGCCAGTAGTCCACTCAGGGGGCGGTACACCGGGGAGCTGTTTTTT.

V and J are TRBV28 and TRBJ1-1, with a tentative D call TRBD1 (5 bases). The V gene's germline CDR1 is MDHEN and CDR2 SYDVKM. V lost 10 bases and J 0 bases, leaving 12 bases between the germline ends. This CDR3 is 13 amino acids long. The CDR3 DNA reads TGTGCCACCGCGGGGCCGCTGAACACTGAAGCTTTCTTT. This codes for CATAGPLNTEAFF.